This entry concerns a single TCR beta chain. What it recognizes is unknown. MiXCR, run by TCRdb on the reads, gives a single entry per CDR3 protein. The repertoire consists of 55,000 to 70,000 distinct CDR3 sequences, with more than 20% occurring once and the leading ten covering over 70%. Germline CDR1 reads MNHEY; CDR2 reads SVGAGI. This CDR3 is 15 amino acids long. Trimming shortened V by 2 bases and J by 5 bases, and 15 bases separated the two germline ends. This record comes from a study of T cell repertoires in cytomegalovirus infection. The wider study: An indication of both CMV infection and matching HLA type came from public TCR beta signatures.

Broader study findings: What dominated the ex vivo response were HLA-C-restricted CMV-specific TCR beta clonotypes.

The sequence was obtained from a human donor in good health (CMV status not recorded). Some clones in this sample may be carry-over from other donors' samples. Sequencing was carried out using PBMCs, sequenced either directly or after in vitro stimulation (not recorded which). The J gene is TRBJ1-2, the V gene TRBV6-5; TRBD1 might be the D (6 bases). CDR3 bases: TGTGCCAGCAGTTACGCTCAGGGGAGGGGGTATGGCTACACCTTC. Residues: CASSYAQGRGYGYTF.